A single sample is the source of the 25 T cell receptor beta chains below, sequenced in a study of blood T cell repertoires in COVID-19 (dated by TCRdb to 2020 to 2021). The library was produced with the immunoSEQ multiplex PCR assay. Held by TCRdb, this immuneACCESS table contains in-frame sequences only and omits some clones. Under half of the omission traces to an unresolved V gene where checked; the cause of the rest is unknown. The sample table holds approximately 190,000 clones, of which around 87% were seen once. 20% to 25% of the sample goes to the ten largest clones. Material for sequencing was PBMCs or T cells enriched from blood (not recorded which). Receptors were obtained from a woman aged 35 to 49 in a cohort exposed to, infected with or recovered from COVID-19 (not recorded which).

This clone was counted once. The J gene is TRBJ2-3, the V gene TRBV11-2; D gene unclear. The germline gives CDR1 SGHAT, CDR2 FQNNGV. Trimming removed 3 bases at V and 6 bases at J, with 7 bases between. The CDR3 is made up of 12 amino acids. Written as DNA, the CDR3 is TGTGCCAGCAGCTTGAGTATGGATACGCAGTATTTT. This gives the protein CASSLSMDTQYF.

The chain combines TRBV28 with TRBJ1-2; a weak D match, TRBD1 (6 bases). The CDR3 totals 12 residues. V dropped 5 bases and J dropped 8 bases, with 12 bases sitting between them. CDR1 and CDR2 (germline): MDHEN, SYDVKM. The CDR3 DNA follows: TGTGCCAGCAGTCACAGGGTGGAGGGCTACACCTTC. Translation gives CASSHRVEGYTF.

Here the CDR3 reads CASRPIELADYNEQFF. In nucleotides, the CDR3 is TGTGCCAGCAGACCTATCGAGCTAGCGGATTACAATGAGCAGTTCTTC. V and J are TRBV28 and TRBJ2-1; 7 bases align to TRBD2. CDR3 length: 16 amino acids. With 6 bases clipped from V and 4 bases from J, the junction kept 12 bases outside the gene matches. Germline lookup yields CDR1 MDHEN and CDR2 SYDVKM.

The genes are TRBV4-1 and TRBJ1-1; 8 nucleotides line up with TRBD1. With 0 bases clipped from V and 11 bases from J, the junction kept 5 bases outside the gene matches. CDR1 and CDR2 (germline): MGHRA, YSYEKL. The CDR3 contains 13 residues. The CDR3 loop is CASSQEQGAQAFF. The CDR3, as DNA: TGCGCCAGCAGCCAAGAGCAGGGGGCGCAGGCTTTCTTT.

This chain joins TRBV5-1 and TRBJ1-3; no firm D call. Germline lookup yields CDR1 SGHRS and CDR2 YFSETQ. Trimming pared 0 bases from V and 0 bases from J, leaving 10 bases between. The CDR3 extends over 16 amino acids. The CDR3 loop is CASSLGLGSSGNTIYF. The CDR3 nucleotides read TGCGCCAGCAGCTTGGGATTGGGCAGCTCTGGAAACACCATATATTTT.

This chain links TRBV7-8 with TRBJ1-5; 7 nucleotides agree with TRBD1. This CDR3 contains 18 residues. Germline CDR1 is SGHVS and CDR2 is FQNEAQ. V shed 4 bases, J shed 3 bases, and the junction held 15 bases outside the gene matches. The CDR3 DNA follows: TGTGCCAGCAGCTCGCCCGCGGGACAGAGGTCTTTCAATCAGCCCCAGCATTTT. This encodes CASSSPAGQRSFNQPQHF.

This chain joins TRBV4-1 and TRBJ2-7; possible D gene TRBD1, 6 bases. Trimming took off 4 bases at V and 5 bases at J, with 18 bases between the two ends. From germline, CDR1 is MGHRA and CDR2 YSYEKL. This CDR3 region has 15 residues. CDR3 in amino acids: CASSPPGGLFHEQYF. CDR3 in DNA: TGCGCCAGCAGCCCCCCTGGGGGCCTATTCCACGAGCAGTACTTC.

The genes are TRBV23-1 and TRBJ1-2; D is uncertain. TRBV23-1 is flagged as an ORF with uncertain function. This CDR3 contains 14 residues. V lost 7 bases and J lost 0, with 12 bases in between. The CDR3 sequence: CASNLAGANYGYTF. CDR3 DNA: TGCGCCAGCAATCTTGCGGGTGCTAACTATGGCTACACCTTC.

The chain is built from TRBV19 and TRBJ2-2; 7 nucleotides align to TRBD2. After removal of 1 base from V and 4 bases from J, the junction contained 12 bases not matched to a gene. This CDR3 region has 18 residues. CDR1 and CDR2 (germline): LNHDA, SQIVND (reference sequence). The CDR3 sequence is CASSIGVVGGMLTGELFF. The CDR3 bases are TGTGCCAGTAGTATAGGGGTGGTCGGGGGGATGCTCACCGGGGAGCTGTTTTTT.

CDR3 sequence: CASSLDFGLAYEQYF. The CDR3 bases are TGTGCCAGCAGCTTAGATTTTGGACTAGCCTACGAGCAGTACTTC. V is TRBV11-2 and J is TRBJ2-7, with 7 bases fitting TRBD2. Germline CDR1 SGHAT, CDR2 FQNNGV. Trimming cost V 0 bases and J 2 bases; bases outside gene matches: 4. The CDR3 has 15 amino acids. The full variable domain, its missing parts supplied by reference TRBV11-2 and TRBJ2-7, is EAGVAQSPRYKIIEKRQSVAFWCNPISGHATLYWYQQILGQGPKLLIQFQNNGVVDDSQLPKDRFSAERLKGVDSTLKIQPAKLEDSAVYLCASSLDFGLAYEQYFGPGTRLTVT.

The chain has TRBV28 and TRBJ2-3; D perhaps matches TRBD1 (6 bases). V shed 5 bases and J shed 5 bases, with 20 bases lying between them. The CDR3 has 16 residues. The germline V gene encodes CDR1 MDHEN and CDR2 SYDVKM. The CDR3 loop reads CASSPRGRGRRDTQYF. The CDR3 bases are TGTGCCAGCAGTCCCCGGGGCAGGGGAAGGAGAGATACGCAGTATTTT.

The chain uses TRBV6-5 and TRBJ1-2; D gene unclear. Trimming pared 6 bases from V and 5 bases from J, leaving 13 bases between. The V gene's germline CDR1 is MNHEY and CDR2 SVGAGI. The CDR3 extends over 13 amino acids. DNA of the CDR3: TGTGCCAGCAGCCAGGCCCTCCCTTATGGCTACACCTTC. It yields the protein CASSQALPYGYTF.

This sequence joins TRBV13 and TRBJ1-1; TRBD1 matches at 7 bases. The germline gives CDR1 PRHDT, CDR2 FYEKMQ (reference sequence). CDR3 length: 15 residues. J lost 1 base, V lost 5 bases, and 7 bases had no gene match. The CDR3 DNA reads as TGTGCCAGCAGCGGCGAGCAGGGGGAGAACACTGAAGCTTTCTTT. Amino acid sequence: CASSGEQGENTEAFF. Looking up the rest from reference TRBV13 and TRBJ1-1 gives the full variable domain: AAGVIQSPRHLIKEKRETATLKCYPIPRHDTVYWYQQGPGQDPQFLISFYEKMQSDKGSIPDRFSAQQFSDYHSELNMSSLELGDSALYFCASSGEQGENTEAFFGQGTRLTVV.

The chain links TRBV6-5 to TRBJ2-2; the match to TRBD1 covers 8 bases. Germline V lookup: CDR1 MNHEY, CDR2 SVGAGI. V was pared by 7 bases and J by 6 bases, with 10 bases of the junction left unmatched. CDR3 length: 15 amino acids. The DNA of the CDR3 is TGTGCCAGCACGATGACAGGGGTCTCGTCCGGGGAGCTGTTTTTT. Translated, it gives CASTMTGVSSGELFF.

The chain recombines TRBV24-1 with TRBJ2-2; TRBD2 matches 10 bases. V shed 6 bases, J shed 7 bases, and the junction held 19 bases outside the gene matches. The CDR3 runs to 19 residues. In germline, CDR1 is KGHDR, CDR2 SFDVKD. The CDR3 loop reads CATSPRPGLAGVSGGELFF. In nucleotides, the CDR3 is TGTGCCACCAGTCCTAGGCCGGGGCTAGCGGGAGTTTCGGGCGGGGAGCTGTTTTTT.

The genes are TRBV4-1 and TRBJ1-1, with unresolved D. V lost 0 bases, J lost 4 bases, and 9 bases lay in between. CDR3 size: 14 residues. Germline V gene lookup returns CDR1 MGHRA and CDR2 YSYEKL. CDR3 sequence: CASSQDSIGTEAFF. For the CDR3, the DNA is TGCGCCAGCAGCCAAGACAGTATTGGCACTGAAGCTTTCTTT.

The gene calls are TRBV7-2 and TRBJ1-5; D not certain. CDR1 is SGHTA, CDR2 FQGNSA, per germline. The CDR3 covers 15 residues. Trimming removed 3 bases at V and 3 bases at J, with 12 bases between. For the CDR3, the DNA is TGTGCCAGCAGCTTCGACTCGGGTGTCAATCAGCCCCAGCATTTT. It specifies CASSFDSGVNQPQHF.

J is TRBJ1-3 and V is TRBV7-2, with TRBD1 identical over 8 bases. This CDR3 is 16 amino acids long. CDR1 SGHTA and CDR2 FQGNSA come from the germline V gene. Unmatched junction bases numbered 6, after V lost 2 bases and J lost 3 bases. The CDR3 here is CASSLFTGGDGNTIYF. In DNA form, the CDR3 reads TGTGCCAGCAGCTTATTCACAGGGGGAGATGGAAACACCATATATTTT.

This chain joins TRBV6-1 and TRBJ1-2, with 8 bases identical to TRBD1. This CDR3 contains 16 residues. CDR1 is MNHNS and CDR2 is SASEGT in the germline V gene. J lost 4 bases, V lost 2 bases, and 9 bases had no gene match. The CDR3 reads CASSESSRGRGYGYTF. The CDR3 region has the DNA TGTGCCAGCAGTGAAAGTTCCAGGGGGCGAGGCTATGGCTACACCTTC.

The gene calls are TRBV18 and TRBJ2-2, with 8 positions matching TRBD2. V shed 1 base, J shed 1 base, and the junction held 5 bases outside the gene matches. The CDR3 covers 17 residues. CDR1 is KGHSH and CDR2 is LQKENI in the germline V gene. The CDR3 region has the DNA TGTGCCAGCTCACCACTGCGGGGGGTCCTGAACACCGGGGAGCTGTTTTTT. Translating gives CASSPLRGVLNTGELFF.

The gene calls are TRBV5-1 and TRBJ2-3; D gene uncertain. The CDR3 has 13 amino acids. V dropped 3 bases and J dropped 1 base, with 6 bases sitting between them. In germline, CDR1 is SGHRS, CDR2 YFSETQ. For the CDR3, the DNA is TGCGCCAGCAGCTATACGGGCACAGATACGCAGTATTTT. Protein: CASSYTGTDTQYF.

In its sample, this clone was seen a few times. This chain links TRBV29-1 with TRBJ1-1; weak D call: TRBD1 (6 bases). Germline values: CDR1 SQVTM, CDR2 ANQGSEA. The length of the CDR3 is 13 residues. V lost 6 bases, J lost 6 bases, and 17 bases lay in between. DNA of the CDR3: TGCAGCGTCAAGAACACAGGGATGGCTGAAGCTTTCTTT. It specifies CSVKNTGMAEAFF.

V usage is TRBV7-9 and J usage is TRBJ2-3, with TRBD1 identical over 11 bases. J lost 3 bases, V lost 4 bases, and 6 bases had no gene match. CDR3 length: 16 residues. In germline, CDR1 is SEHNR, CDR2 FQNEAQ (reference sequence). CDR3: CASSSSRDRGTDTQYF. The CDR3 bases are TGTGCCAGCAGCTCGTCCCGGGACAGGGGGACAGATACGCAGTATTTT.

The J gene is TRBJ1-1, the V gene TRBV5-1; no firm D call. The CDR3 has 13 residues. Germline values: CDR1 SGHRS, CDR2 YFSETQ. Deletions cut 2 bases from V and 0 bases from J, with 5 bases between. For the CDR3, the DNA is TGCGCCAGCAGCTTCAGTCTGAACACTGAAGCTTTCTTT. It encodes CASSFSLNTEAFF.

V and J are TRBV7-9 and TRBJ1-3, with D possibly TRBD1 on 5 matching bases. With 5 bases removed from V and 1 base from J, the gap between germline ends came to 9 bases. This CDR3 is built from 14 residues. Per germline, CDR1 SEHNR and CDR2 FQNEAQ (reference sequence). The CDR3 is CASSRQGSGNTIYF. CDR3 sequence (DNA): TGTGCCAGCAGCCGCCAGGGTTCTGGAAACACCATATATTTT.